Listed below are T cell receptor beta chains from one sample, sequenced in a study of cytomegalovirus exposure and HLA in healthy donors. The assay was immunoSEQ multiplex PCR, and TCRdb's table has in-frame clones only and misses some. The table has more than 90,000 clones, about four fifths seen once; the top ten hold 4.2%. Source material: PBMCs. The receptors were gathered from a woman aged 70-85 years in good health and CMV-seropositive. Each CDR3 is given with its conserved first and last residue. Each record gives: clone size, V gene, D gene, J gene, CDR3 protein, CDR3 DNA. A D gene is named only where the DNA matches it firmly. A clone size is listed for some rows: how often the clone was seen (once, few, many), or a class if it is expanded.

clone_size: -; v_call: TRBV5-4; d_call: -; j_call: TRBJ2-6; cdr3_aa: CASSSSDGANVLTF; cdr3_nt: TGTGCCAGTAGCTCCAGTGATGGGGCCAACGTCCTGACTTTC
clone_size: -; v_call: TRBV21-1; d_call: -; j_call: TRBJ1-5; cdr3_aa: CASSKAQEADQPQHF; cdr3_nt: TGTGCCAGCAGCAAAGCGCAGGAGGCCGACCAGCCCCAGCATTTT
clone_size: -; v_call: TRBV9; d_call: TRBD1; j_call: TRBJ2-6; cdr3_aa: CASSTLGQRASGANVLTF; cdr3_nt: TGTGCCAGCAGCACTCTGGGACAGCGCGCCTCTGGGGCCAACGTCCTGACTTTC
clone_size: -; v_call: TRBV25-1; d_call: -; j_call: TRBJ2-3; cdr3_aa: CASRGASGTQYF; cdr3_nt: TGTGCCAGCAGGGGGGCTAGCGGTACGCAGTATTTT
clone_size: -; v_call: TRBV27; d_call: TRBD2; j_call: TRBJ2-3; cdr3_aa: CASSPTKLAGIADTQYF; cdr3_nt: TGTGCCAGCAGTCCCACCAAACTAGCGGGAATCGCAGATACGCAGTATTTT
clone_size: -; v_call: TRBV5-3; d_call: -; j_call: TRBJ2-7; cdr3_aa: CARSCGLLEQYF; cdr3_nt: TGTGCCAGAAGCTGTGGGCTCCTCGAGCAGTACTTC
clone_size: -; v_call: TRBV30; d_call: -; j_call: TRBJ1-1; cdr3_aa: CAVRVNTEAFF; cdr3_nt: TGTGCCGTCCGGGTGAACACTGAAGCTTTCTTT
clone_size: -; v_call: TRBV7-6; d_call: -; j_call: TRBJ2-3; cdr3_aa: CASSFRRDNRRSSTDTQYF; cdr3_nt: TGTGCCAGCAGCTTTAGACGGGACAACCGAAGATCTAGCACAGATACGCAGTATTTT
clone_size: -; v_call: TRBV30; d_call: -; j_call: TRBJ1-5; cdr3_aa: CAWSVQGTVPINQPQHF; cdr3_nt: TGTGCCTGGAGTGTACAGGGTACAGTTCCCATCAATCAGCCCCAGCATTTT
clone_size: -; v_call: TRBV21-1; d_call: -; j_call: TRBJ2-1; cdr3_aa: CASSRERGNEQFF; cdr3_nt: TGTGCCAGCAGCAGGGAAAGGGGCAATGAGCAGTTCTTC
clone_size: -; v_call: TRBV19; d_call: TRBD1; j_call: TRBJ1-2; cdr3_aa: CASRTGSNYGYTF; cdr3_nt: TGTGCCAGTAGGACAGGGTCGAACTATGGCTACACCTTC
clone_size: -; v_call: TRBV12-2; d_call: -; j_call: TRBJ2-7; cdr3_aa: CALSRTSGSQSYEQYF; cdr3_nt: TGTGCACTATCACGGACTAGCGGGAGCCAGTCCTACGAGCAGTACTTC
clone_size: -; v_call: TRBV6-4; d_call: TRBD2; j_call: TRBJ2-7; cdr3_aa: CASAPGAGGTMETYEQYF; cdr3_nt: TGTGCCAGCGCCCCGGGGGCGGGAGGCACAATGGAGACCTACGAGCAGTACTTC
clone_size: -; v_call: TRBV6-6; d_call: TRBD1; j_call: TRBJ1-5; cdr3_aa: CASSDRGSQPQHF; cdr3_nt: TGTGCCAGCAGTGACAGGGGTAGCCAGCCCCAGCATTTT
clone_size: -; v_call: TRBV7-2; d_call: -; j_call: TRBJ2-7; cdr3_aa: CASSLGATGVYEQYF; cdr3_nt: TGTGCCAGCAGCTTAGGCGCGACGGGAGTCTACGAGCAGTACTTC
clone_size: -; v_call: TRBV11-2; d_call: -; j_call: TRBJ2-5; cdr3_aa: CASSFSETQYF; cdr3_nt: TGTGCCAGCAGCTTTAGCGAGACCCAGTACTTC
clone_size: -; v_call: TRBV6-5; d_call: -; j_call: TRBJ1-2; cdr3_aa: CASKRGINYGYTF; cdr3_nt: TGTGCCAGCAAACGAGGGATCAACTATGGCTACACCTTC
clone_size: few; v_call: TRBV11-2; d_call: TRBD2; j_call: TRBJ2-7; cdr3_aa: CASSQGLAGPRAYEQYF; cdr3_nt: TGTGCCAGCAGCCAGGGACTAGCGGGGCCTCGAGCCTACGAGCAGTACTTC
clone_size: -; v_call: TRBV18; d_call: -; j_call: TRBJ1-1; cdr3_aa: CASSPFGTGNTEAFF; cdr3_nt: TGTGCCAGCTCACCCTTCGGGACTGGTAACACTGAAGCTTTCTTT
clone_size: -; v_call: TRBV9; d_call: -; j_call: TRBJ1-3; cdr3_aa: CASSVEVGSGNTIYF; cdr3_nt: TGTGCCAGCAGCGTAGAGGTCGGGTCTGGAAACACCATATATTTT
clone_size: -; v_call: TRBV18; d_call: -; j_call: TRBJ2-2; cdr3_aa: CASSPRGLPGQAPGELFF; cdr3_nt: TGTGCCAGCTCACCGAGAGGCCTTCCGGGACAAGCCCCCGGGGAGCTGTTTTTT
clone_size: -; v_call: TRBV28; d_call: TRBD1; j_call: TRBJ1-4; cdr3_aa: CASSLVIQGEEKLFF; cdr3_nt: TGTGCCAGCAGTTTGGTGATACAGGGGGAGGAAAAACTGTTTTTT
clone_size: -; v_call: TRBV4-2; d_call: TRBD2; j_call: TRBJ2-1; cdr3_aa: CASSLREVENEQFF; cdr3_nt: TGTGCCAGCAGTCTCCGGGAGGTCGAGAATGAGCAGTTCTTC
clone_size: few; v_call: TRBV4-1; d_call: -; j_call: TRBJ2-1; cdr3_aa: CASSQGQGGLFNEQFF; cdr3_nt: TGCGCCAGCAGCCAAGGGCAGGGGGGCTTGTTCAATGAGCAGTTCTTC
clone_size: -; v_call: TRBV19; d_call: TRBD1; j_call: TRBJ2-4; cdr3_aa: CASSIRDRGKGAKNIQYF; cdr3_nt: TGTGCCAGTAGTATCCGGGACAGGGGAAAAGGGGCCAAAAACATTCAGTACTTC
clone_size: -; v_call: TRBV6-6; d_call: TRBD2; j_call: TRBJ2-3; cdr3_aa: CASSPGLVADTQYF; cdr3_nt: TGTGCCAGCAGCCCGGGACTAGTTGCAGATACGCAGTATTTT
clone_size: -; v_call: TRBV7-9; d_call: TRBD1; j_call: TRBJ2-7; cdr3_aa: CASSTRGTGVDEQYF; cdr3_nt: TGTGCCAGCAGCACCAGGGGGACAGGGGTTGACGAGCAGTACTTC
clone_size: -; v_call: TRBV18; d_call: -; j_call: TRBJ1-4; cdr3_aa: CASSARDNWEKLFF; cdr3_nt: TGTGCCAGCTCTGCCCGGGACAATTGGGAAAAACTGTTTTTT
clone_size: -; v_call: TRBV5-4; d_call: -; j_call: TRBJ1-3; cdr3_aa: CASSPPAGNTIYF; cdr3_nt: TGTGCCAGCAGCCCTCCCGCTGGAAACACCATATATTTT
clone_size: -; v_call: TRBV11-2; d_call: -; j_call: TRBJ2-7; cdr3_aa: CASSLKFLVEQYF; cdr3_nt: TGTGCCAGCAGCTTAAAATTTCTCGTCGAGCAGTACTTC
clone_size: -; v_call: TRBV30; d_call: TRBD1; j_call: TRBJ1-6; cdr3_aa: CAWTDRVFSPLHF; cdr3_nt: TGTGCCTGGACAGACAGGGTGTTCTCGCCCCTCCACTTT
clone_size: once; v_call: TRBV11-1; d_call: TRBD1; j_call: TRBJ2-7; cdr3_aa: CASSSSPGTVDRYEQYF; cdr3_nt: TGTGCCAGCAGCTCGAGTCCCGGGACAGTAGATCGCTACGAGCAGTACTTC
clone_size: -; v_call: TRBV5-4; d_call: -; j_call: TRBJ1-1; cdr3_aa: CASSPPGKNTEAFF; cdr3_nt: TGTGCCAGCAGCCCCCCGGGGAAGAACACTGAAGCTTTCTTT
clone_size: -; v_call: TRBV2; d_call: TRBD2; j_call: TRBJ2-3; cdr3_aa: CASSETRLAGGVTDTQYF; cdr3_nt: TGTGCCAGCAGTGAAACCCGACTAGCGGGAGGCGTAACAGATACGCAGTATTTT
clone_size: few; v_call: TRBV28; d_call: -; j_call: TRBJ2-3; cdr3_aa: CASSLAGAPSDTQYF; cdr3_nt: TGTGCCAGCAGTTTAGCGGGCGCCCCCTCAGATACGCAGTATTTT
clone_size: -; v_call: TRBV19; d_call: TRBD2; j_call: TRBJ2-7; cdr3_aa: CASSIRAGVYEQYF; cdr3_nt: TGTGCCAGTAGTATTAGGGCGGGAGTCTACGAGCAGTACTTC
clone_size: -; v_call: TRBV7-2; d_call: TRBD2; j_call: TRBJ2-5; cdr3_aa: CASSPPAGRETQYF; cdr3_nt: TGTGCCAGCAGCCCACCAGCGGGAAGGGAGACCCAGTACTTC
clone_size: -; v_call: TRBV11-2; d_call: -; j_call: TRBJ2-7; cdr3_aa: CASSTTTASSYEQYF; cdr3_nt: TGTGCCAGCAGCACGACCACGGCTAGCTCCTACGAGCAGTACTTC
clone_size: -; v_call: TRBV27; d_call: -; j_call: TRBJ1-6; cdr3_aa: CASSTRSWSSYNSPLHF; cdr3_nt: TGTGCCAGCAGTACCCGGTCGTGGAGCTCCTATAATTCACCCCTCCACTTT
clone_size: -; v_call: TRBV30; d_call: -; j_call: TRBJ1-1; cdr3_aa: CAWSAGTMNTEAFF; cdr3_nt: TGTGCCTGGAGCGCCGGGACAATGAACACTGAAGCTTTCTTT
clone_size: -; v_call: TRBV7-8; d_call: -; j_call: TRBJ2-5; cdr3_aa: CASSEQETQYF; cdr3_nt: TGTGCCAGCAGCGAGCAAGAGACCCAGTACTTC
clone_size: -; v_call: TRBV7-3; d_call: TRBD2; j_call: TRBJ2-1; cdr3_aa: CATSLAGVGNEQFF; cdr3_nt: TGTGCCACATCGCTAGCGGGAGTGGGCAATGAGCAGTTCTTC
clone_size: -; v_call: TRBV11-3; d_call: TRBD1; j_call: TRBJ2-7; cdr3_aa: CASSLEPGTGRTEQYF; cdr3_nt: TGTGCCAGCAGCTTAGAACCCGGGACAGGCCGTACCGAGCAGTACTTC